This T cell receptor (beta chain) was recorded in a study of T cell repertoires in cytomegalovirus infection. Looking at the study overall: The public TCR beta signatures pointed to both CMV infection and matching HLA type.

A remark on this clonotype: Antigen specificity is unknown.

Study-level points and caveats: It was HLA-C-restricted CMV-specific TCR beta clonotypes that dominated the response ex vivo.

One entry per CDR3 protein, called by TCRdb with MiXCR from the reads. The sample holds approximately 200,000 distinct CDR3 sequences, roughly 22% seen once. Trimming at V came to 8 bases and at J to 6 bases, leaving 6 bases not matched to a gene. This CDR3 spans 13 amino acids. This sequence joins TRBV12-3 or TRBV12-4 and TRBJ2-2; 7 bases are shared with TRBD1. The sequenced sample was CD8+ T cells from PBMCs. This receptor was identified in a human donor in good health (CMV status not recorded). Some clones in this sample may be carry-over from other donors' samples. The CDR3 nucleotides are TGTGCCAGCGGGAACAGGGGCCCCGGGGAGCTGTTTTTT. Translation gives CASGNRGPGELFF.